This is a list of T cell receptor beta chains from one sample in a study of cytomegalovirus exposure and HLA in healthy donors. Clones were sequenced by immunoSEQ multiplex PCR, and TCRdb holds only the in-frame ones, with some missing. The data show approximately 160,000 clones, about 70% seen once. Sequencing was performed on PBMCs. The receptors originated from a woman aged 18 to 35 in good health and CMV-seropositive. Each CDR3 is given with its conserved first and last residue. A D gene is named only where the DNA matches it firmly. Clone size is shown for a subset of rows, as once, few, many or a class of expanded clone.

>few|-|TRBJ1-1|TRBV7-9
TGTGCCAGCAGGCGCCCTATTAAGGACACTTTCAAGAACACTGAAGCTTTCTTT
CASRRPIKDTFKNTEAFF
>-|-|TRBJ1-5|TRBV7-2
TGTGCCAGCAGCGATTGGGGGGATCAGCCCCAGCATTTT
CASSDWGDQPQHF
>few|TRBD2|TRBJ2-1|TRBV28
TGTGCCAGCAGTTTCCCTAGCGGGGGGGGCCCCTCCTACAATGAGCAGTTCTTC
CASSFPSGGGPSYNEQFF
>-|-|TRBJ1-2|TRBV19
TGTGCCAGTACCACCTCCGGGGAAACTAACTATGGCTACACCTTC
CASTTSGETNYGYTF
>-|-|TRBJ1-6|TRBV28
TGTGCCAGCAGTTTATTGTCGGATTCACCCCTCCACTTT
CASSLLSDSPLHF
>-|-|TRBJ1-5|TRBV27
TGTGCCAGCAGTTTAGCGGGGCTGGTCAATCAGCCCCAGCATTTT
CASSLAGLVNQPQHF
>-|-|TRBJ1-1|TRBV28
TGTGCCAGCAGCCCAACCCCAACAGGGAGGAACACTGAAGCTTTCTTT
CASSPTPTGRNTEAFF
>-|-|TRBJ2-2|TRBV6-1
TGTGCCAGCAGTGATCAACGCCCAGGGTTGACCGGGGAGCTGTTTTTT
CASSDQRPGLTGELFF
>-|-|TRBJ2-1|TRBV28
TGTGCCAGCAGTTTGTCAGGGTCCCATGAGCAGTTCTTC
CASSLSGSHEQFF
>-|-|TRBJ2-7|TRBV4-1
TGCGCCAGCAGCCGGATGCAGGGGTCCCAAACTTTTGAGCAGTACTTC
CASSRMQGSQTFEQYF
>few|-|TRBJ2-1|TRBV4-3
TGCGCCAGCAGCCAAGGAGGAGGCAGGTCCTACAATGAGCAGTTCTTC
CASSQGGGRSYNEQFF
>-|-|TRBJ1-1|TRBV5-1
TGCGCCAGCAGCTTGGACTACTACAGGACTGAAGCTTTCTTT
CASSLDYYRTEAFF
>-|TRBD2|TRBJ2-3|TRBV13
TGTGCCAGCAGCTCGACGACTAGCGGGTTCACAGATACGCAGTATTTT
CASSSTTSGFTDTQYF
>-|-|TRBJ2-7|TRBV19
TGTGCCAGTAGTATCCGGCAGGGTTCCTACGAGCAGTACTTC
CASSIRQGSYEQYF
>-|-|TRBJ2-6|TRBV21-1
TGTGCCAGCGGGGACAGGGGGCGCGGGGCCAACGTCCTGACTTTC
CASGDRGRGANVLTF